This TCR beta chain was obtained from a study of beta chain features in type 1 diabetes. Study context: When patients were set against healthy donors, age, gender and cell yields were similar. Sorted cells from all samples, numbering almost 110 million, were examined.

This CDR3 has 16 residues. Germline values: CDR1 LGHNA, CDR2 YSLEER. Trimming stripped 4 bases from V and 1 base from J, with 14 bases between. Regarding the study as a whole: Unsettled here was the matter of whether HLA type influences TCRB rearrangement.

Staining for CD45RO/CCR7/CD25/CD127/CD95/CD27 allowed sorting of CD4+ naive, central memory, regulatory and stem cell-like memory cells. cDNA synthesis used the whole RNA isolate, giving expressed TCRB sequences. Sequencing used immunoSEQ multiplex PCR; TCRdb keeps in-frame clones, though not all of them. The sample holds hundreds of thousands of clones, around an eighth seen once. With regard to this clone: Its antigen is not known.

V usage is TRBV4-3 and J usage is TRBJ1-3; D is ambiguous. Material for sequencing was naive CD4+ T cells from blood. The clonotype originates from a man aged 18 to 29 in good health. The CDR3 is CASSLVDGGSGNTIYF. For the CDR3, the DNA is TGCGCCAGCAGCCTAGTAGACGGCGGGTCTGGAAACACCATATATTTT.